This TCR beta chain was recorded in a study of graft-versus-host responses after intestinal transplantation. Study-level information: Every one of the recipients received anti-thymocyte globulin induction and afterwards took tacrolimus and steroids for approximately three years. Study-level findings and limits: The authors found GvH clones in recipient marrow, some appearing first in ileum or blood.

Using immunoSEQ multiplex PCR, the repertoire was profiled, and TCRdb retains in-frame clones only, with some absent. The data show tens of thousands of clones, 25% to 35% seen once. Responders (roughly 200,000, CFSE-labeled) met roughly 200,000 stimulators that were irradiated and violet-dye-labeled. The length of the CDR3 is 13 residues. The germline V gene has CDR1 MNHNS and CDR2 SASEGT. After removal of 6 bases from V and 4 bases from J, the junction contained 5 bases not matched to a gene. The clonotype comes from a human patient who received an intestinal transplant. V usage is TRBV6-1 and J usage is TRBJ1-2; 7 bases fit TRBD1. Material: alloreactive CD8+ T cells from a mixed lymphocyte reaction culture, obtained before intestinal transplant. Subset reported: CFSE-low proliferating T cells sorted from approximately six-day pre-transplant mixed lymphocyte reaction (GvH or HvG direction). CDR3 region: CASSKQGLYGYTF. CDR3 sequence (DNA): TGTGCCAGCAGCAAACAGGGGCTCTATGGCTACACCTTC.